This T cell receptor beta chain originates from a study of vaccination and CD4 T cells after COVID-19. V gave up 3 bases and J gave up 4 bases, with 17 bases separating them. CDR3 length: 16 residues. Germline CDR1 is MNHNS and CDR2 is SASEGT. Cultured CD4+ T-cell DNA underwent Oncomine TCR Beta short-read sequencing. MiXCR was run by TCRdb on the PCR reads, yielding one entry per CDR3 protein. The repertoire includes roughly 14,000 distinct CDR3 sequences, roughly two fifths of them detected once, and roughly 5.3% sits in the top ten. Treatment indicated: approximately 9-day PBMC culture with coronavirus spike peptide pools or control peptides (ViraFEST assay). Worth noting for this clonotype: Its antigen is unidentified.

This chain uses TRBV6-1 with TRBJ2-3, with D perhaps TRBD2 (5 bases). The material was CD4+ T cells from blood, cultured in vitro, obtained before SARS-CoV-2 vaccination. The TCR sequence derives from a human donor who had recovered from COVID-19. The CDR3 region is CASSEKEMGSPDTQYF. DNA for the CDR3: TGTGCCAGCAGTGAGAAAGAGATGGGGAGTCCAGATACGCAGTATTTT.